This T cell receptor beta chain was recovered during a study of T cell responses to AZD1222 COVID-19 vaccine. The protocol was immunoSEQ multiplex PCR, while the TCRdb copy is restricted to in-frame clones and leaves out a portion. Found here are some 150,000 clones, 80% to 90% of them singletons; the top ten hold more than 4%. Notes on this clone: The antigen remains unidentified.

CDR3 length: 17 amino acids. Germline V lookup: CDR1 MDHEN, CDR2 SYDVKM. V was pared by 2 bases and J by 1 base, with 6 bases of the junction left unmatched. Study outcomes and limitations: Vaccine-associated CD4 TCRs spanned spike, dominant at 160-218 and 743-854.

Specimen: peripheral blood, collected 28 days after the second dose of the MenACWY control vaccine. The chain couples TRBV28 to TRBJ2-2, with TRBD1 identical over 8 bases. This sequence was found in an adult who received the MenACWY meningococcal vaccine as a control. This CDR3 reads CASSLDYGTGNTGELFF. The CDR3 DNA reads as TGTGCCAGCAGTTTAGATTATGGGACAGGGAACACCGGGGAGCTGTTTTTT.